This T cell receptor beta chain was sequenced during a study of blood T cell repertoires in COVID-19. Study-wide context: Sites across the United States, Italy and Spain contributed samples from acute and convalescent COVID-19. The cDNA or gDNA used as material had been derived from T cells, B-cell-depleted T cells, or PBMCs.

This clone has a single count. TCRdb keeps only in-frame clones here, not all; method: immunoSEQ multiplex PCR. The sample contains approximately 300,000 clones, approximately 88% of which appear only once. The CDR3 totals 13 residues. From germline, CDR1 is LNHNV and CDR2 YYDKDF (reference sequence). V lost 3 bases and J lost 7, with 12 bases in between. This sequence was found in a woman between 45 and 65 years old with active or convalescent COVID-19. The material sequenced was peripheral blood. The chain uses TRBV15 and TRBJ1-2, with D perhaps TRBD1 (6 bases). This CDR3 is CATSRDSTGGYTF. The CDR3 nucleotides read TGTGCCACCAGCAGGGACAGTACGGGTGGCTACACCTTC.